The 18 T cell receptor beta chains in this list originate from one sample, sequenced in a study of blood T cells in healthy people across ages. It was with a sample-barcoded 5' primer and a J-beta primer mix that a second PCR of about 6 to 11 cycles was run. TCRdb re-analysed the 5' RACE reads in MiXCR, keeping a single row per CDR3 protein. This sample carries around 820,000 distinct CDR3 sequences, 20% to 25% of them seen once, and the ten largest clones take 3% to 4.5%. This sample also belongs to another study, concerning T cells of mothers and their children.

The sequencing input was blood. All receptors derive from a boy aged 5-17 years in good health.

V and J are TRBV7-2 and TRBJ2-2, with TRBD1 as a possible D gene (6 bases). CDR3 length: 14 amino acids. V gave up 1 base and J gave up 4 bases, with 7 bases separating them. CDR1 and CDR2 from the germline V gene are SGHTA and FQGNSA. The DNA of the CDR3 is TGTGCCAGCAGCTTAGTGGGGGCCACCGGGGAGCTGTTTTTT. Translation: CASSLVGATGELFF.

The chain recombines TRBV12-3 or TRBV12-4 with TRBJ1-2; the D is unclear. The CDR3 is 14 amino acids. With 5 bases removed from V and 0 bases from J, the gap between germline ends came to 10 bases. In nucleotides, the CDR3 is TGTGCCAGCAGTGCAGCGATAGCTAACTATGGCTACACCTTC. Translated: CASSAAIANYGYTF.

This chain connects TRBV4-3 to TRBJ1-1; tentatively, D is TRBD1 (5 bases). CDR3 size: 15 residues. Germline CDR1 is LGHNA and CDR2 is YSLEER. V gave up 4 bases and J gave up 4 bases, with 16 bases separating them. CDR3 amino acids: CASSREPRVVTEAFF. As DNA, the CDR3 is TGCGCCAGCAGCCGGGAGCCCAGGGTGGTCACTGAAGCTTTCTTT.

This clonotype came up once. The junction departs from germline at one end; a sequencing error may be responsible. The chain joins TRBV5-1 to TRBJ2-5; 10 nucleotides agree with TRBD2. Germline CDR1 and CDR2: SGHRS and YFSETQ. The CDR3 length is 16 residues. The CDR3 is CASRLGLAGVQETQYF. The CDR3 DNA reads as TGCGCCAGCAGATTGGGCCTAGCGGGGGTCCAAGAGACCCAGTACTTC.

The table lists this clonotype with a few counts. The CDR3 reads CASSLIGLADYEQYF. The CDR3 nucleotides are TGTGCCAGCAGCTTAATAGGGCTAGCGGATTACGAGCAGTACTTC. This sequence joins TRBV7-4 and TRBJ2-7; 7 bases align to TRBD2. Germline lookup yields CDR1 SGHVT and CDR2 SQSDAQ. The V segment lost 2 bases and the J segment 4 bases; nucleotides outside the gene matches: 8. The CDR3 has 15 amino acids. The full variable domain, rest sourced from reference TRBV7-4 and TRBJ2-7, is GAGVSQSPRYKVAKRGRDVALRCDSISGHVTLYWYRQTLGQGSEVLTYSQSDAQRDKSGRPSGRFSAERPERSVSTLKIQRTEQGDSAVYLCASSLIGLADYEQYFGPGTRLTVT.

The chain recombines TRBV29-1 with TRBJ2-5; 11 positions agree with TRBD2. CDR1 and CDR2 from the germline V gene are SQVTM and ANQGSEA. After removal of 7 bases from V and 1 base from J, the junction contained 11 bases not matched to a gene. The CDR3 length is 16 residues. CDR3 residues: CSAETRTSGPQETQYF. CDR3 bases: TGCAGCGCCGAAACAAGGACTAGCGGGCCCCAAGAGACCCAGTACTTC.

This clonotype was detected a few times. This rearrangement joins TRBV5-1 to TRBJ1-1, with unresolved D. The CDR3 length is 15 residues. The ends were cut back, 4 bases at V and 2 bases at J, with 15 bases in the middle. The germline gives CDR1 SGHRS, CDR2 YFSETQ. The CDR3 bases are TGCGCCAGCAGCCCCTTTGGAGACCGTAACACTGAAGCTTTCTTT. Its translation is CASSPFGDRNTEAFF.

J is TRBJ2-7 and V is TRBV13; TRBD2 agrees at 8 bases. The CDR3 is 14 amino acids. V trimming: 2 bases; J trimming: 5 bases; junction bases outside the gene matches: 5. Germline CDR1 and CDR2: PRHDT and FYEKMQ (reference sequence). This CDR3 reads CASSLRLAKDEQYF. DNA for the CDR3: TGTGCCAGCAGCTTAAGACTAGCGAAGGACGAGCAGTACTTC.

In this sample, this clonotype turned up once. The junction does not match germline at one end; this may be a read error. The rearrangement joins TRBV28 to TRBJ1-5; D is unclear. Germline CDR1 MDHEN, CDR2 SYDVKM. This CDR3 is built from 12 residues. CDR3: CASSSRNRPQHF. The CDR3 DNA reads as TGTGCCAGCAGCTCTCGTAATCGGCCCCAGCATTTT. The full variable domain, its missing parts supplied by reference TRBV28 and TRBJ1-5, is DVKVTQSSRYLVKRTGEKVFLECVQDMDHENMFWYRQDPGLGLRLIYFSYDVKMKEKGDIPEGYSVSREKKERFSLILESASTNQTSMYLCASSSRNRPQHFGDGTRLSIL.

This clonotype has only a few counts. V and J are TRBV27 and TRBJ2-6, with a possible D match to TRBD2 (5 bases). Germline assignment: CDR1 MNHEY and CDR2 SMNVEV (reference sequence). The CDR3 has 14 amino acids. Trimming pared 7 bases from V and 4 bases from J, leaving 11 bases between. CDR3 nucleotide sequence: TGTGCCAGCATGGGAGACCCCGGGGCCAACGTCCTGACTTTC. This codes for CASMGDPGANVLTF.

The DNA for the CDR3 is TGTGCCTGGAGTTACAGGGGAGGCTACGAGCAGTACTTC. Encoded protein: CAWSYRGGYEQYF. V and J are TRBV30 and TRBJ2-7; TRBD1 is a possible D gene (7 bases). Germline lookup yields CDR1 GTSNPN and CDR2 SVGIG (reference sequence). The V end was cut by 2 bases, the J end by 3 bases, with 11 bases between. This CDR3 has 13 residues.

This clonotype was counted between two and nine times. The V gene is TRBV2, the J gene TRBJ1-5; D unclear. The CDR3 extends over 12 amino acids. Germline V gene lookup returns CDR1 SNHLY and CDR2 FYNNEI. The V and J ends lost 5 bases and 4 bases respectively, with 6 bases between them. The CDR3: CASSFINQPQHF. The CDR3 nucleotides read TGTGCCAGCAGTTTTATTAATCAGCCCCAGCATTTT.

The chain employs TRBV14 and TRBJ2-1; D uncertain. This CDR3 comprises 14 residues. Trimming pared 1 base from V and 7 bases from J, leaving 11 bases between. The germline V gene encodes CDR1 SGHDN and CDR2 FVKESK. The CDR3 region is CASSQGVWGNEQFF. The CDR3 DNA is TGTGCCAGCAGCCAAGGAGTGTGGGGAAATGAGCAGTTCTTC.

This clonotype has more than one count but fewer than ten. The chain uses TRBV20-1 and TRBJ2-5; the match to TRBD2 covers 7 bases. The end of the DNA is better explained by TRBJ2-7, so the J call may be wrong. Germline CDR1 DFQATT, CDR2 SNEGSKA (reference sequence). This CDR3 has 13 residues. As DNA, the CDR3 is TGCAGTGCGAGGAGGGGAGGGATTATCGAGCAGTACTTC. Translated, it gives CSARRGGIIEQYF.

This chain uses TRBV7-9 with TRBJ1-4; 7 bases line up with TRBD1. The V and J ends lost 5 bases and 5 bases, in that order; junction bases with no gene match: 8. Germline lookup yields CDR1 SEHNR and CDR2 FQNEAQ (reference sequence). The CDR3 loop spans 15 amino acids. DNA of the CDR3: TGTGCCAGCAGCCAGGGGGGTGATCCCAATGAAAAACTGTTTTTT. Translating it yields CASSQGGDPNEKLFF.

CDR3 in amino acids: CASTNHGEKLFF. CDR3 coding DNA: TGTGCCAGCACCAACCATGGTGAAAAACTGTTTTTT. J is TRBJ1-4 and V is TRBV12-3 or TRBV12-4; D is uncertain. Trimming cost V 7 bases and J 7 bases, with 10 bases left between them. The CDR3 is 12 residues long.

The rearrangement uses TRBV12-3 or TRBV12-4 and TRBJ1-5, with TRBD1 matching 9 bases. This CDR3 is 15 amino acids long. Trimming cost V 5 bases and J 15 bases; bases outside gene matches: 17. Here the CDR3 reads CASSGGTGLYDVLHF. The CDR3 DNA sequence: TGTGCCAGCAGTGGGGGGACAGGGCTCTACGATGTGTTGCATTTT.

The chain links TRBV11-1 to TRBJ2-1; D is unresolved. V was shortened by 3 bases and J by 9 bases, with 9 bases between the two germline ends. CDR1 SGHAT and CDR2 FQDESV come from the germline V gene (reference sequence). The CDR3 is 12 amino acids. CDR3 loop: CASSFRWAEQFF. CDR3 DNA sequence: TGTGCCAGCAGCTTCAGATGGGCTGAGCAGTTCTTC.